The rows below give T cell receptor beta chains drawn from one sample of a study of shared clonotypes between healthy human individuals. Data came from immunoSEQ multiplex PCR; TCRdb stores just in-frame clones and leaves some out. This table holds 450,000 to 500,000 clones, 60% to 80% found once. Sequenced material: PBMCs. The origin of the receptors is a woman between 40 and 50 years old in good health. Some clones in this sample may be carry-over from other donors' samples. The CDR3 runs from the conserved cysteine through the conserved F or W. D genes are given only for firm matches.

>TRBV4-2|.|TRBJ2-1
CASSQERGRSNEQFF
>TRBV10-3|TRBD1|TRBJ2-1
CAISGQGNEQFF
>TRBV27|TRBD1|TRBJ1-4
CASSYRGLKAFNEKLFF
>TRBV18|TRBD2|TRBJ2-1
CASSPNLRTSGRGNEQFF
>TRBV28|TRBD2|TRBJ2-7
CASRTLAGSGEQYF
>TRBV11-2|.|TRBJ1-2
CASSLEFLDGYTF
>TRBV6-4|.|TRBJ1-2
CASSERRGTGYTF
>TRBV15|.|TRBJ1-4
CATSHGIANEKLFF
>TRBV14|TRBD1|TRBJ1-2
CASSHGTGVGDGYTF
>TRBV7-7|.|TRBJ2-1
CASSLDLQRGTNEQFF
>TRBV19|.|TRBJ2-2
CASSPPPGRGGELFF
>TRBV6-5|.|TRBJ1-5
CASSYPGQPQHF
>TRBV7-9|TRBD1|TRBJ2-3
CASSLAGQGVFADTQYF
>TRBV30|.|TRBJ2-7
CAWSRGLEGNEQYF
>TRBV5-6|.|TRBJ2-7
CASSSLMQGGIASYEQHF
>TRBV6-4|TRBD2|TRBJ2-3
CASSGLARGGTDTQYF
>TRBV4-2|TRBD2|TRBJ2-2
CASSQEGLAFNTGELFF
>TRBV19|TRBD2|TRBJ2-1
CASRSSGRVGEQFF
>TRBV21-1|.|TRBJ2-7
CASSKPPLYEQYF
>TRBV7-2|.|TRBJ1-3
CASSPRAPEVTRNTIYF
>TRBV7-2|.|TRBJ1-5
CASSLVDRWDQPQHF
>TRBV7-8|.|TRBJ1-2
CATLGVGYGYTF
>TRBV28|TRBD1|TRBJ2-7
CASTKGTGRVWEQYF
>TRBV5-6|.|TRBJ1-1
CASSLTREVAFF
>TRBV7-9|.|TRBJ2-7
CASSRGTLYEQYF
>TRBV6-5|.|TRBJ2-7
CASSRGSLYEQYF
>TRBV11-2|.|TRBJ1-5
CASSSGTVSNQPQHF
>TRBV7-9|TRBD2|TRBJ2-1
CASSRGALAGGSSYNEQFF